Sequencing of this TCR beta chain was carried out in a study of cytomegalovirus exposure and HLA in healthy donors. Study-wide results and caveats: That first-cohort TCR clusters tended to co-occur in the roughly 110 validation repertoires was found in a later analysis. The dataset shows that most TCR sequences were rare, while some public TCRs occurred in many donors. The listing of about 150 TCR beta chains classed them as cytomegalovirus-associated.

Assay used: immunoSEQ multiplex PCR; TCRdb lists only in-frame clones, some missing. The repertoire holds approximately 76,000 clones, with roughly 95% as singletons. Notes on this clone: Its target is not known.

CDR1 and CDR2 (germline): LNHNV, YYDKDF (reference sequence). The CDR3 is made up of 14 amino acids. V dropped 1 base and J dropped 3 bases, with 7 bases sitting between them. The receptor was isolated from a woman aged 18-29 years in good health and CMV-seropositive. Sample: PBMCs. This chain links TRBV15 with TRBJ2-4; no definite D call. CDR3 loop: CATSRAVGKNIQYF. The DNA for the CDR3 is TGTGCCACCAGCAGAGCGGTTGGCAAAAACATTCAGTACTTC. The full variable domain, its missing parts supplied by reference TRBV15 and TRBJ2-4, is DAMVIQNPRYQVTQFGKPVTLSCSQTLNHNVMYWYQQKSSQAPKLLFHYYDKDFNNEADTPDNFQSRRPNTSFCFLDIRSPGLGDTAMYLCATSRAVGKNIQYFGAGTRLSVL.